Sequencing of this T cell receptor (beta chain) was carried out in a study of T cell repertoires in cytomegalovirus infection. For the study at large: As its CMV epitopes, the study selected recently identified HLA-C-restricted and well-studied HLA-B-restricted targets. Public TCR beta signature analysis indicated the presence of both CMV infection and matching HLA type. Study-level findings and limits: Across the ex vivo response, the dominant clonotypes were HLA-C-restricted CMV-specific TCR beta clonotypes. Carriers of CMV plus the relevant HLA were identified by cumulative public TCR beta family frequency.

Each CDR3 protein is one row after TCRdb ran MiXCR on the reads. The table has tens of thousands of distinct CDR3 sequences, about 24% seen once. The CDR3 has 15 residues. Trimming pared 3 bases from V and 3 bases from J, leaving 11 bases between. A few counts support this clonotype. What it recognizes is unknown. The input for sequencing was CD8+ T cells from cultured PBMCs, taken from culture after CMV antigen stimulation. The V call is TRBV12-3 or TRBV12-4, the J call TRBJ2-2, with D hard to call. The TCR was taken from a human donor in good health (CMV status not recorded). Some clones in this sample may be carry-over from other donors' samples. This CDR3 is CASSLPRFHTGELFF. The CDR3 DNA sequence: TGTGCCAGCAGTTTGCCTAGATTCCACACCGGGGAGCTGTTTTTT.